This passage covers 6 T cell receptor beta chains from one sample sequenced in a study of blood T cell repertoires in COVID-19. TCRdb keeps only in-frame clones here, not all; method: immunoSEQ multiplex PCR. The table records 100,000 to 150,000 clones, roughly 83% of them present only once. The specimen was peripheral blood. These receptors were collected from a woman of 80 years or more with acute or convalescent COVID-19.

This sequence joins TRBV11-3 and TRBJ1-2; unclear D gene. The CDR3 runs to 13 residues. Trimming shortened V by 2 bases and J by 4 bases, and 8 bases separated the two germline ends. CDR1 is SGHNT and CDR2 is YENEEA in the germline V gene. The CDR3 loop is CASSLPQVYGYTF. The DNA of the CDR3 is TGTGCCAGCAGCTTACCCCAGGTCTATGGCTACACCTTC.

This chain joins TRBV5-1 and TRBJ2-5; perhaps TRBD1 as D (6 bases). V lost 1 base to trimming and J lost 5 bases, with 9 bases between them. Germline CDR1 SGHRS, CDR2 YFSETQ. The CDR3 consists of 13 residues. The CDR3 region has the DNA TGCGCCAGCAGCTTGTGGCAGGGGGAGACCCAGTACTTC. Its translation is CASSLWQGETQYF. The full variable domain, its missing parts supplied by reference TRBV5-1 and TRBJ2-5, is KAGVTQTPRYLIKTRGQQVTLSCSPISGHRSVSWYQQTPGQGLQFLFEYFSETQRNKGNFPGRFSGRQFSNSRSEMNVSTLELGDSALYLCASSLWQGETQYFGPGTRLLVL.

This clone appeared a few times. The V gene is TRBV7-6, the J gene TRBJ1-5; 8 bases are shared with TRBD1. V was pared by 1 base and J by 2 bases, with 1 base of the junction left unmatched. The germline gives CDR1 SGHVS, CDR2 FNYEAQ. The CDR3 totals 15 residues. This CDR3 is CASSLEQGGNQPQHF. The CDR3 nucleotides read TGTGCCAGCAGCTTAGAACAGGGGGGCAATCAGCCCCAGCATTTT.

This clone was seen a handful of times. DNA for the CDR3: TGTGCCAGCAGCTTAGGACAGAACACTGAAGCTTTCTTT. Translation: CASSLGQNTEAFF. This sequence joins TRBV7-9 and TRBJ1-1; no reliable D call. Trimming removed 1 base from V and 1 base from J, with 4 bases in between. Germline CDR1 and CDR2: SEHNR and FQNEAQ (reference sequence). The CDR3 is 13 residues long.

The chain combines TRBV7-2 with TRBJ2-1; 15 bases align to TRBD2. Per germline, CDR1 SGHTA and CDR2 FQGNSA. The CDR3 consists of 18 residues. Trimming took 1 base from V and 3 from J; bases not matched to a gene: 4. DNA of the CDR3: TGTGCCAGCAGCTTAGAAGGGACTAGCGGGAGGTTCTACAATGAGCAGTTCTTC. It yields the protein CASSLEGTSGRFYNEQFF. The whole variable domain, remainder taken from reference TRBV7-2 and TRBJ2-1, is GAGVSQSPSNKVTEKGKDVELRCDPISGHTALYWYRQSLGQGLEFLIYFQGNSAPDKSGLPSDRFSAERTGGSVSTLTIQRTQQEDSAVYLCASSLEGTSGRFYNEQFFGPGTRLTVL.

The genes are TRBV30 and TRBJ1-2; D call uncertain. Trimming cost V 0 bases and J 8 bases, with 13 bases left between them. This CDR3 is 13 amino acids long. Germline CDR1 and CDR2: GTSNPN and SVGIG (reference sequence). CDR3 loop: CAWSVSPPSGYTF. The CDR3 bases are TGTGCCTGGAGTGTAAGCCCCCCTAGCGGCTACACCTTC.